The 5 T cell receptor beta chains below all came from one sample that was sequenced in a study of blood T cell repertoires in COVID-19 (TCRdb year 2020). Libraries were constructed by the immunoSEQ multiplex PCR assay. In its TCRdb copy, this immuneACCESS table keeps in-frame sequences only and misses some clones. Where compared with another copy, unresolved V genes explain less than half of these, and the others have no known cause. The sample table shows approximately 170,000 clones, and 70% to 90% are seen once. The ten largest clones represent approximately 11% of the sample. Sequencing was carried out using peripheral blood. These receptors all come from a woman in her fifties or sixties with COVID-19, enrolled during active disease.

The rearrangement uses TRBV7-3 and TRBJ2-4; D is possibly TRBD2 (6 bases). The CDR3 extends over 14 amino acids. CDR1 and CDR2 (germline): SGHTA, FQGTGA. Trimming took off 5 bases at V and 7 bases at J, with 15 bases between the two ends. DNA of the CDR3: TGTGCCAGCAGCCCGCGGGGCCCGGGGAACATTCAGTACTTC. Translation: CASSPRGPGNIQYF.

The rearrangement joins TRBV9 to TRBJ1-5; D is uncertain. This CDR3 has 15 amino acids. Trimming cost V 1 base and J 0 bases, with 8 bases left between them. The germline CDR1 and CDR2 sequences are SGDLS and YYNGEE. The CDR3: CASSVTADSNQPQHF. DNA of the CDR3: TGTGCCAGCAGCGTAACAGCCGATAGCAATCAGCCCCAGCATTTT.

This chain joins TRBV18 and TRBJ1-1; a possible D gene is TRBD1 (5 bases). Per the germline V gene, CDR1 is KGHSH and CDR2 is LQKENI. The V and J ends lost 1 base and 10 bases respectively, with 10 bases between them. The CDR3 runs to 12 residues. The CDR3: CASSPQQGAAFF. For the CDR3, the DNA is TGTGCCAGCTCACCACAGCAGGGTGCAGCTTTCTTT. Filled out from reference TRBV18 and TRBJ1-1, the complete variable domain reads NAGVMQNPRHLVRRRGQEARLRCSPMKGHSHVYWYRQLPEEGLKFMVYLQKENIIDESGMPKERFSAEFPKEGPSILRIQQVVRGDSAAYFCASSPQQGAAFFGQGTRLTVV.

The chain carries TRBV18 and TRBJ1-4, with 8 bases lining up with TRBD1. CDR3 size: 14 residues. After removal of 6 bases from V and 5 bases from J, the junction contained 5 bases not matched to a gene. CDR1 is KGHSH and CDR2 is LQKENI in the germline V gene. CDR3 amino acids: CASSRGTGNEKLFF. CDR3 DNA sequence: TGTGCCAGCTCCCGGGGGACAGGCAATGAAAAACTGTTTTTT.

The chain employs TRBV11-2 and TRBJ1-3; D is unclear. This CDR3 comprises 15 residues. Trimming cost V 5 bases and J 0 bases, with 11 bases left between them. CDR1 is SGHAT, CDR2 FQNNGV, per germline. The CDR3 bases are TGTGCCAGCAGCCCCGTGGGCGCCTCTGGAAACACCATATATTTT. It yields the protein CASSPVGASGNTIYF.